The clone carrying this T cell receptor beta chain was counted a few times. Its cognate antigen is unknown. These data come from a study of response to subunit inactivated influenza vaccine. Study-wide findings and caveats: Few additional T cells are recruited per seasonal influenza vaccination, authors suggested.

The length of the CDR3 is 17 residues. Germline V gene sequence: CDR1 MGHRA, CDR2 YSYEKL. Trimming removed 1 base at V and 4 bases at J, with 19 bases between. Each CDR3 protein gets one entry after TCRdb re-called the RT-PCR reads with MiXCR. The sample has 550,000 to 800,000 distinct CDR3 sequences, 15% to 18% seen once. The sample in question was PBMCs from blood, obtained roughly 13 days after vaccination. This chain joins TRBV4-1 and TRBJ2-5, with a possible D match to TRBD2 (6 bases). The sequence was obtained from a man aged 50 or older who received an inactivated influenza vaccine. The CDR3 DNA reads as TGCGCCAGCAGCCAAGGAGAATTCCAGGTGGGGGGAGAGACCCAGTACTTC. This translates into CASSQGEFQVGGETQYF.